Presented here are 17 T cell receptor beta chains from one specimen sequenced in a study of blood T cells in healthy people across ages. A second PCR, run for roughly 7 to 12 cycles, used a sample-barcoded 5' primer plus a J-beta primer mix. TCRdb re-called the 5' RACE reads with MiXCR, one entry per CDR3 protein. The table lists approximately 1,700,000 distinct CDR3 sequences, about 39% of them singletons. Material: blood. The receptors here all came from a human donor in good health.

This sequence joins TRBV20-1 and TRBJ1-5; 7 bases line up with TRBD1. Trimming removed 5 bases from V and 16 bases from J; junction bases left unmatched: 23. Per germline, CDR1 DFQATT and CDR2 SNEGSKA (reference sequence). The CDR3 consists of 15 residues. CDR3 coding DNA: TGCAGTGCTCGCCGACAGGGCACCTTGAATTCACCCCTCCATTTT. It specifies CSARRQGTLNSPLHF.

The chain has TRBV20-1 and TRBJ2-7; 9 bases match TRBD2. The CDR3 runs 15 residues. The junction had 5 bases not matched to a gene; V was cut back by 0 bases and J by 2 bases. Germline-derived CDR1 and CDR2 are DFQATT and SNEGSKA (reference sequence). CDR3 amino acids: CSARDRSGGPYEQYF. The DNA for the CDR3 is TGCAGTGCTAGAGATCGGAGCGGGGGGCCCTACGAGCAGTACTTC.

The rearrangement links TRBV6-1 to TRBJ2-1, with 11 nucleotides matching TRBD2. Unmatched junction bases numbered 9, after V lost 8 bases and J lost 0 bases. This CDR3 contains 17 residues. Germline V lookup: CDR1 MNHNS, CDR2 SASEGT. The CDR3 bases are TGTGCCAGCTGTAATAGCGGGAGGGCCCTCTCCTACAATGAGCAGTTCTTC. It yields the protein CASCNSGRALSYNEQFF.

This clonotype was detected a few times. The chain is built from TRBV9 and TRBJ2-4, with TRBD1 as a possible D gene (6 bases). Germline CDR1 SGDLS, CDR2 YYNGEE. CDR3 length: 16 residues. Trimming removed 0 bases from V and 13 bases from J, with 23 bases in between. This chain's CDR3 is CASSVGSGAPPMEQYF. The CDR3, as DNA: TGTGCCAGCAGCGTAGGGTCAGGGGCCCCTCCAATGGAGCAGTACTTC.

The J gene is TRBJ1-2, the V gene TRBV5-1, with 9 positions matching TRBD1. Germline loops: CDR1 SGHRS, CDR2 YFSETQ. CDR3 length equals 17 residues. V shed 0 bases and J 2 bases; nucleotides not matched to a gene: 8. This CDR3 reads CASSLGYRGRRNYGYTF. The CDR3 DNA follows: TGCGCCAGCAGCTTGGGGTACAGGGGGCGGCGAAACTATGGCTACACCTTC.

V and J are TRBV9 and TRBJ1-2; the match to TRBD1 covers 7 bases. The CDR3 covers 13 residues. Trimming at V came to 3 bases and at J to 6 bases, leaving 5 bases not matched to a gene. Germline V lookup: CDR1 SGDLS, CDR2 YYNGEE. The CDR3 spells CASSAGTDHGYTF. The DNA for the CDR3 is TGTGCCAGCAGCGCTGGGACAGACCATGGCTACACCTTC.

This clonotype came up a few times. The chain employs TRBV20-1 and TRBJ2-4, with 9 bases lining up with TRBD2. CDR3 length: 16 residues. The V segment lost 1 base and the J segment 7 bases; nucleotides outside the gene matches: 11. CDR1 and CDR2 from the germline V gene are DFQATT and SNEGSKA (reference sequence). The CDR3 DNA sequence: TGCAGTGCTAGAGGACCTCTAGCGGGGTTAAGGAACATTCAGTACTTC. Translating it yields CSARGPLAGLRNIQYF.

V is TRBV12-3 or TRBV12-4 and J is TRBJ2-2, with 10 bases identical to TRBD1. V shed 1 base and J 4 bases; nucleotides not matched to a gene: 3. This CDR3 contains 16 residues. CDR3 DNA sequence: TGTGCCAGCAGTTTAGGACAGGGGGCGGGCACCGGGGAGCTGTTTTTT. Translated, it gives CASSLGQGAGTGELFF.

The V and J genes are TRBV7-8 and TRBJ1-5, with TRBD1 identical over 8 bases. The CDR3 totals 16 residues. V was clipped by 5 bases and J by 5 bases; unmatched bases: 11. From germline, CDR1 is SGHVS and CDR2 FQNEAQ. CDR3: CASSPRGTTGDQPQHF. The CDR3 coding sequence is TGTGCCAGCAGCCCGAGGGGGACGACAGGGGATCAGCCCCAGCATTTT.

The chain is built from TRBV6-2 or TRBV6-3 and TRBJ1-5; D is undetermined. The CDR3 sequence is 16 residues long. Trimming stripped 5 bases from V and 5 bases from J, with 19 bases between. CDR1 MNHEY and CDR2 SVGEGT come from the germline V gene. The CDR3 nucleotides read TGTGCCAGCAGTGGATTGATGTCAGAGAACTATCAGCCCCAGCATTTT. Protein product: CASSGLMSENYQPQHF.

This clonotype occurred a few times. This chain joins TRBV7-2 and TRBJ2-3; D not resolved. The CDR3 runs 18 residues. The germline CDR1 and CDR2 sequences are SGHTA and FQGNSA. With 5 bases removed from V and 0 bases from J, the gap between germline ends came to 21 bases. The CDR3 spells CASSPRVRAPFSTDTQYF. The DNA of the CDR3 is TGTGCCAGCAGCCCCCGGGTACGGGCCCCTTTTAGCACAGATACGCAGTATTTT.

This clonotype showed up just a few times. The rearrangement links TRBV12-3 or TRBV12-4 to TRBJ2-7, with D uncertain. The length of the CDR3 is 13 residues. Trimming stripped 6 bases from V and 0 bases from J, with 9 bases between. Here the CDR3 DNA reads TGTGCCAGCAGCAACTTCATCTCCTACGAGCAGTACTTC. Amino acid sequence: CASSNFISYEQYF.

The table lists this clonotype with a few counts. The chain couples TRBV12-3 or TRBV12-4 to TRBJ2-3; 10 nucleotides line up with TRBD2. The CDR3 sequence is 16 residues long. With V trimmed by 0 bases and J by 8 bases, 8 bases remained unmatched. CDR3 residues: CASSLALAGVSGTQYF. The CDR3 DNA sequence: TGTGCCAGCAGTTTAGCGCTAGCGGGGGTGTCCGGTACGCAGTATTTT.

The DNA of the CDR3 is TGTGCCAGCAGTCAATTACCACAACCTGGACAAGAGACCCAGTACTTC. This gives the protein CASSQLPQPGQETQYF. This chain links TRBV12-3 or TRBV12-4 with TRBJ2-5; D is unresolved. This CDR3 region has 16 residues. Trimming removed 5 bases at V and 2 bases at J, with 18 bases between.

The rearrangement joins TRBV7-9 to TRBJ1-3, with 7 bases aligning to TRBD1. The CDR3 length is 15 residues. Germline V lookup: CDR1 SEHNR, CDR2 FQNEAQ (reference sequence). Trimming cost V 5 bases and J 6 bases; bases outside gene matches: 10. CDR3 protein: CASSLTGQSINTIYF. CDR3 coding DNA: TGTGCCAGCAGCCTTACGGGACAGTCGATAAACACCATATATTTT.

The chain couples TRBV4-1 to TRBJ2-1; perhaps D is TRBD1 or TRBD2 (6 bases each). There are 15 residues in the CDR3. The V gene's germline CDR1 is MGHRA and CDR2 YSYEKL. V lost 0 bases and J lost 10, with 16 bases in between. This chain's CDR3 is CASSQEWDGGREQFF. The DNA for the CDR3 is TGCGCCAGCAGCCAAGAGTGGGACGGGGGCAGAGAGCAGTTCTTC.

V gene TRBV29-1 combines with J gene TRBJ2-5, with 8 bases that match TRBD2. Germline V gives CDR1 SQVTM, CDR2 ANQGSEA. V shed 4 bases, J shed 7 bases, and the junction held 14 bases outside the gene matches. The CDR3 is 15 residues long. In nucleotides, the CDR3 is TGCAGCGTTGGGGAACCGGGGACTAGAGCTGGGACCCAGTACTTC. It specifies CSVGEPGTRAGTQYF.